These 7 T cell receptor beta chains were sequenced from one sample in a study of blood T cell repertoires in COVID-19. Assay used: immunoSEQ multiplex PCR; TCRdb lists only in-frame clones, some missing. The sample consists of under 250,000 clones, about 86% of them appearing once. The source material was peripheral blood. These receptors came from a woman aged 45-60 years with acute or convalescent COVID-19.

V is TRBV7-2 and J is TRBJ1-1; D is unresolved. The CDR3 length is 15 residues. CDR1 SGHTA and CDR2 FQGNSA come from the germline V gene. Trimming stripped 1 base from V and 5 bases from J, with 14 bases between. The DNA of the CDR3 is TGTGCCAGCAGCTTAGATTCGGGGATAGGGACTGAAGCTTTCTTT. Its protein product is CASSLDSGIGTEAFF.

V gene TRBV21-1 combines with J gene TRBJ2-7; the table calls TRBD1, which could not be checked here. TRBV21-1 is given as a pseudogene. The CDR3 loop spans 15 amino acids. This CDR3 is CASSPWDRDAYEQYF. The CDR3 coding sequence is TGTGCCAGCAGCCCCTGGGACAGGGACGCCTACGAGCAGTACTTC.

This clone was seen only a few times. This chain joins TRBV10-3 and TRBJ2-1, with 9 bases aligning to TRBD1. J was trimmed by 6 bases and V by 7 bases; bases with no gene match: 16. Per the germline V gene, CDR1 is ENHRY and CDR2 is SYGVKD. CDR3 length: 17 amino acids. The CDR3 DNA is TGTGCCATCAAGGGTTCTCAGGACAGGGGCTGGGGCAATGAGCAGTTCTTC. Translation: CAIKGSQDRGWGNEQFF.

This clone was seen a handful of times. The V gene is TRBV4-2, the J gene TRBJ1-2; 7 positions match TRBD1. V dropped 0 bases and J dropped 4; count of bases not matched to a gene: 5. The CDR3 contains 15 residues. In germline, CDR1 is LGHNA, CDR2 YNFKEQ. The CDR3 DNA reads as TGTGCCAGCAGCCAAGAGGTGGGGGACAGCTATGGCTACACCTTC. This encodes CASSQEVGDSYGYTF.

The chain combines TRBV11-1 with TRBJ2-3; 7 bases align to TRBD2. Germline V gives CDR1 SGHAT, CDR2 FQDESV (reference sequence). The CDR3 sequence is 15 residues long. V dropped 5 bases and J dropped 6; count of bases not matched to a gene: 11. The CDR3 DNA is TGTGCCAGCAGCAAAAGCGGGGACCCGGGGGATACGCAGTATTTT. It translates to CASSKSGDPGDTQYF.

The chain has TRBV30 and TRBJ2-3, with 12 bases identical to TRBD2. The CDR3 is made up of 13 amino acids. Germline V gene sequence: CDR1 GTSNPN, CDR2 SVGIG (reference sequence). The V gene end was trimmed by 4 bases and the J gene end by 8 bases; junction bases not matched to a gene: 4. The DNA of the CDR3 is TGTGCCTGGATGCTAGCGGGAGGGGGTACGCAGTATTTT. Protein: CAWMLAGGGTQYF.

In DNA, the CDR3 is TGTGCCAGCAGCATCGCCGGGACAGGGTCCCACGAGCAGTACTTC. Its translation: CASSIAGTGSHEQYF. The J gene is TRBJ2-7, the V gene TRBV7-9; 9 bases are shared with TRBD1. Germline CDR1 reads SEHNR; CDR2 reads FQNEAQ (reference sequence). Trimming took 5 bases from V and 5 from J; bases not matched to a gene: 10. The CDR3 loop spans 15 amino acids.